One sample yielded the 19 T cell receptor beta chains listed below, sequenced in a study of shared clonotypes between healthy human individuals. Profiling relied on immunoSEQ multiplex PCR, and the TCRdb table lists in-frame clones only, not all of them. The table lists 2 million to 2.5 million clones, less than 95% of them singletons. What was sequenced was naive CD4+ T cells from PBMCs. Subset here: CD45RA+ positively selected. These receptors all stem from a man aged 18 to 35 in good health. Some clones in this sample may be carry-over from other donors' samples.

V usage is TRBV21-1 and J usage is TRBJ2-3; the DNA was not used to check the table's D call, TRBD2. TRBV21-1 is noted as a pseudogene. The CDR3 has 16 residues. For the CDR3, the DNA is TGTGCCAGCAGCAAACCTACTAGCGGGAGCACAGATACGCAGTATTTT. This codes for CASSKPTSGSTDTQYF.

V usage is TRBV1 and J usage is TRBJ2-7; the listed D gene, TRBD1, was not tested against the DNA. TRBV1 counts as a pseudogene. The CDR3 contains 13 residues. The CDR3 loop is CTPRGREKDEQYF. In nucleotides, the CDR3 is TGCACCCCCAGGGGGCGGGAGAAAGACGAGCAGTACTTC.

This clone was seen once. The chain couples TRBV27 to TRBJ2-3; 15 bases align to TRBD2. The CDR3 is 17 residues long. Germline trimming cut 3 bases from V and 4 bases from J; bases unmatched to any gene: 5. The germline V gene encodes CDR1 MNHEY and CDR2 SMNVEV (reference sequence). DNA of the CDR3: TGTGCCAGCAGTTTCCCTGGGACTAGCGGGAGGTCAGATACGCAGTATTTT. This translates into CASSFPGTSGRSDTQYF.

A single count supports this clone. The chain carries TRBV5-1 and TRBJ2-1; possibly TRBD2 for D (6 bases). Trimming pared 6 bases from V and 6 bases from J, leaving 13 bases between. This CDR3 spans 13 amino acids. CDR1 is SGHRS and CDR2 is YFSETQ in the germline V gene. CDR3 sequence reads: CASTQGSGNEQFF. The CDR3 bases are TGCGCCAGCACCCAGGGTAGCGGCAATGAGCAGTTCTTC.

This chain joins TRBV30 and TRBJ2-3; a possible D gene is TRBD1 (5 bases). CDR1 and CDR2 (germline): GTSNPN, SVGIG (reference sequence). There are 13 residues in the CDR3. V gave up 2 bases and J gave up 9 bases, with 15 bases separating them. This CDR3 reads CAWSRGNSGTQYF. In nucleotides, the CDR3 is TGTGCCTGGAGTAGGGGTAACAGTGGGACGCAGTATTTT.

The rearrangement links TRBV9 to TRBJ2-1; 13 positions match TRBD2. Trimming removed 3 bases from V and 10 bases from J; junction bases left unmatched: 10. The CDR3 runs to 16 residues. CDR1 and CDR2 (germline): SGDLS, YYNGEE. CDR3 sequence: CASSGAGLAGTREQFF. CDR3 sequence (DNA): TGTGCCAGCAGCGGGGCGGGACTAGCGGGAACGCGAGAGCAGTTCTTC.

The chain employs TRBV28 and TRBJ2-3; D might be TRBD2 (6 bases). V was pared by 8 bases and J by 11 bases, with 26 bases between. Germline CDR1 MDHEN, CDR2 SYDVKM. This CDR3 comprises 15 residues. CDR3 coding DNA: TGTGCCAGCCACAGCGGGTCCCCTTCCTCCTACGGGCAGTATTTT. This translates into CASHSGSPSSYGQYF.

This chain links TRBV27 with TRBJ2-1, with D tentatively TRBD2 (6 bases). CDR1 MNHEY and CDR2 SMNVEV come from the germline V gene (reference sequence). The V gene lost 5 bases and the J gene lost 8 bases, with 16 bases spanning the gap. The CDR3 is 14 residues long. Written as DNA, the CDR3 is TGTGCCAGCAGTGGCGGGGCTAGCCGGCATGAGCAGTTCTTC. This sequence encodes CASSGGASRHEQFF.

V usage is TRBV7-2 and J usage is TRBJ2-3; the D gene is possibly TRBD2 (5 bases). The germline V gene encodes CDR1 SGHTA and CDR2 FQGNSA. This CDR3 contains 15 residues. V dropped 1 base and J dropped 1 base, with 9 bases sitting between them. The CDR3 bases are TGTGCCAGCAGCTTAGTAGCGTACGGCACAGATACGCAGTATTTT. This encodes CASSLVAYGTDTQYF.

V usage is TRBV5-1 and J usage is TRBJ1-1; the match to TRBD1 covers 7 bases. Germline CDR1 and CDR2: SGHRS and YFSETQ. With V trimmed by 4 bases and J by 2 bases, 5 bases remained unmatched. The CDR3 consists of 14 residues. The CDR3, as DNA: TGCGCCAGCAGCGACCAGGGGGTAAACACTGAAGCTTTCTTT. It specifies CASSDQGVNTEAFF. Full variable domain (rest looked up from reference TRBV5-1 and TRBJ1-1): KAGVTQTPRYLIKTRGQQVTLSCSPISGHRSVSWYQQTPGQGLQFLFEYFSETQRNKGNFPGRFSGRQFSNSRSEMNVSTLELGDSALYLCASSDQGVNTEAFFGQGTRLTVV.

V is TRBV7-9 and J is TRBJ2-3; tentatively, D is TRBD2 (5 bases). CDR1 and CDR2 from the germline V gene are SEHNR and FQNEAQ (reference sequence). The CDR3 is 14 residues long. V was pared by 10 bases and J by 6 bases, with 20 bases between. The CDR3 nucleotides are TGTGCCACTGGGGAGCAACCCCACTTGGATACGCAGTATTTT. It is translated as CATGEQPHLDTQYF.

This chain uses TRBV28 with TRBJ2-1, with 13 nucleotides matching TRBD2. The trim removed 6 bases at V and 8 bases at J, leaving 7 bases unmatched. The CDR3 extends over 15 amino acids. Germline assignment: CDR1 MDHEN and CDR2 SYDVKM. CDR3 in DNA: TGTGCCAGCAGGCCCGGGACTAGCGGGATCTATGAGCAGTTCTTC. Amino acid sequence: CASRPGTSGIYEQFF.

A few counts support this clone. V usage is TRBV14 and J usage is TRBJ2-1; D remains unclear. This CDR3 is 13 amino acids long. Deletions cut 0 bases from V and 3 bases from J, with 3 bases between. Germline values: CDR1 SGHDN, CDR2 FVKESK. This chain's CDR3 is CASSQDYYNEQFF. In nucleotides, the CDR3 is TGTGCCAGCAGCCAAGACTACTACAATGAGCAGTTCTTC.

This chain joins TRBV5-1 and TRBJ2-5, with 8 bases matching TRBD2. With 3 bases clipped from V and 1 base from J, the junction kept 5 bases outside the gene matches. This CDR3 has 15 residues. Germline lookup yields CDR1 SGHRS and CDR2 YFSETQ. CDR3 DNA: TGCGCCAGCAGCTCCTTAGCGGGGCCCCAAGAGACCCAGTACTTC. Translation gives CASSSLAGPQETQYF. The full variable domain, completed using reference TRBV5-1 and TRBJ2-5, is KAGVTQTPRYLIKTRGQQVTLSCSPISGHRSVSWYQQTPGQGLQFLFEYFSETQRNKGNFPGRFSGRQFSNSRSEMNVSTLELGDSALYLCASSSLAGPQETQYFGPGTRLLVL.

The CDR3 spells CASTLLRTTYSGNTIYF. CDR3 nucleotide sequence: TGTGCCAGCACCCTCCTTCGGACAACGTACTCTGGAAACACCATATATTTT. The V and J genes are TRBV28 and TRBJ1-3; tentative D call: TRBD1 (5 bases). The germline V gene encodes CDR1 MDHEN and CDR2 SYDVKM. V lost 7 bases, J lost 0 bases, and 19 bases lay in between. The CDR3 runs to 17 residues.

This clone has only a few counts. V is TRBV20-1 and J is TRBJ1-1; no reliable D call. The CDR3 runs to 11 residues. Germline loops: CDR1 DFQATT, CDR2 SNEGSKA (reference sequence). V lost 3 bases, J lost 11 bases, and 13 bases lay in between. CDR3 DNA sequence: TGCAGTGCTAGGGTGATCTCTGCGGCTTTCTTT. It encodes CSARVISAAFF.

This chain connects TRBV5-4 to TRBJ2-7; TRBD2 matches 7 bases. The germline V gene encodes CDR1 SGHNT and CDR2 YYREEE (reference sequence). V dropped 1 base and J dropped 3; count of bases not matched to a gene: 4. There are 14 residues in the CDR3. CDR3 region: CASSLSASGYEQYF. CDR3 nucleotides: TGTGCCAGCAGCTTGTCGGCTAGCGGCTACGAGCAGTACTTC. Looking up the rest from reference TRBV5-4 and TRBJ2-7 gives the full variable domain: ETGVTQSPTHLIKTRGQQVTLRCSSQSGHNTVSWYQQALGQGPQFIFQYYREEENGRGNFPPRFSGLQFPNYSSELNVNALELDDSALYLCASSLSASGYEQYFGPGTRLTVT.

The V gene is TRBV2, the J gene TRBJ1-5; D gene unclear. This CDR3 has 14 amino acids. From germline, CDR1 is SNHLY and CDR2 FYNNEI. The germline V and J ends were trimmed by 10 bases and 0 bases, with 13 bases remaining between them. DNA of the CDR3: TGTGCCACCTCGATGGACGGTAGCAATCAGCCCCAGCATTTT. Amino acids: CATSMDGSNQPQHF.

This CDR3 is CASSLLLGNQETQYF. The CDR3 DNA follows: TGTGCCAGCAGCTTGTTACTAGGAAACCAAGAGACCCAGTACTTC. The rearrangement uses TRBV5-6 and TRBJ2-5; possibly TRBD2 for D (5 bases). CDR3 length: 15 residues. The germline gives CDR1 SGHDT, CDR2 YYEEEE. The V and J ends lost 1 base and 0 bases respectively, with 10 bases between them.